These 2 T cell receptor beta chains originate from one sample sequenced in a study of CD8 T cells in ankylosing spondylitis. A single record per CDR3 protein comes from TCRdb applying MiXCR to the 5' RACE reads. In the table there are 250,000 to 350,000 distinct CDR3 sequences, about 20% of which are singletons. Sequences were obtained from blood, either unsorted or a sorted T cell fraction (not recorded which). These receptors were collected from a male donor with ankylosing spondylitis or in good health (not recorded which).

This clonotype was counted only a few times. The rearrangement links TRBV5-6 to TRBJ1-2; maybe TRBD1 (5 bases). The CDR3 totals 15 residues. Germline values: CDR1 SGHDT, CDR2 YYEEEE. V gave up 0 bases and J gave up 5 bases, with 14 bases separating them. CDR3 in amino acids: CASSLGVSGGYGYTF. DNA for the CDR3: TGTGCCAGCAGCTTGGGGGTCTCCGGGGGGTATGGCTACACCTTC.

This rearrangement joins TRBV6-1 to TRBJ2-3; D not certain. Trimming left V 3 bases short and J 4 bases short, with 5 bases between. Germline V gene sequence: CDR1 MNHNS, CDR2 SASEGT. The CDR3 is made up of 12 amino acids. The CDR3 spells CASSEVPDTQYF. CDR3 bases: TGTGCCAGCAGTGAGGTCCCAGATACGCAGTATTTT.